This TCR beta chain appears in the sequencing data of a study of cytomegalovirus exposure and HLA in healthy donors. Looking at the study overall: The 130 or so validation repertoires used a platform that matched the one used for the approximately 690 first-cohort repertoires, as a later analysis reported.

Looked up from germline, CDR1 is SGHNT and CDR2 is YYREEE (reference sequence). V was shortened by 6 bases and J by 6 bases, with 12 bases between the two germline ends. The CDR3 has 12 residues. This table comes from immunoSEQ multiplex PCR, and its TCRdb copy is limited to in-frame clones, with some not included. The profile shows 80,000 to 95,000 clones, approximately 93% of them singletons. This clonotype was sampled from a woman in her 30s in good health and CMV-seropositive. The rearrangement joins TRBV5-4 to TRBJ2-5; the D gene is possibly TRBD2 (6 bases). Sequenced input: PBMCs. CDR3 DNA sequence: TGTGCCAGCAACAACCGGGGGAAGACCCAGTACTTC. Its translation: CASNNRGKTQYF.